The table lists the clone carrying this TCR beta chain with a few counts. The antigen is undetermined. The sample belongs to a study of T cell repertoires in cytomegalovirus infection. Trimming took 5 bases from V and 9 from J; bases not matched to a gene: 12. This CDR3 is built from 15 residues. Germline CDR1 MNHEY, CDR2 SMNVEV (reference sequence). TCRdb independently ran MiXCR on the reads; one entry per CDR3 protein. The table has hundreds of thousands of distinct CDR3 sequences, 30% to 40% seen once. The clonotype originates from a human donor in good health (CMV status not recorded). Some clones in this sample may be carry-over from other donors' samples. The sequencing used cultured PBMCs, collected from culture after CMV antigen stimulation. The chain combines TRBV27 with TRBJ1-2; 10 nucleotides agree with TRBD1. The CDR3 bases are TGTGCCAGCAGTCCGCTCGGACAGGGGGATTCGAGCTACACCTTC. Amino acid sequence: CASSPLGQGDSSYTF.